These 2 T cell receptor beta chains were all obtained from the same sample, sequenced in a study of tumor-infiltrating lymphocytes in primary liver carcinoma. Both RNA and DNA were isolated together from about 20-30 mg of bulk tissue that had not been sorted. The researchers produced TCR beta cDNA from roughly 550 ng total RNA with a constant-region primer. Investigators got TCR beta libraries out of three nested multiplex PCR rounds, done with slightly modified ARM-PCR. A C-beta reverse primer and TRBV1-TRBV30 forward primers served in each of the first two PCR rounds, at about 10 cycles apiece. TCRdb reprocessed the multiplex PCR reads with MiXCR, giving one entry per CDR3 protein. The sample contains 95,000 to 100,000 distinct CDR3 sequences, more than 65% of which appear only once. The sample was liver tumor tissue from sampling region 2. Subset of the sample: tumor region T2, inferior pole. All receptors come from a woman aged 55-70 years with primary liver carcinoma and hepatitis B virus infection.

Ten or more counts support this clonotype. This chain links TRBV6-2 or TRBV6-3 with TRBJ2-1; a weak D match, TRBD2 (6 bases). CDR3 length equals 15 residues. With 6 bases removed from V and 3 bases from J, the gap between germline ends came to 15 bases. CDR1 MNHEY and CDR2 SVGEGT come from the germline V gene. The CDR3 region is CASSSRRTNYNEQFF. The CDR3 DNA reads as TGTGCCAGCAGCTCCAGACGGACTAACTACAATGAGCAGTTCTTC.

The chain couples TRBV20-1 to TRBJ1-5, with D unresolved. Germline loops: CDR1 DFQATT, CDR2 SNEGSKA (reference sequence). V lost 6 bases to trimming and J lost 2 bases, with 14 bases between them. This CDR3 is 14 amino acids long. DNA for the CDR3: TGCAGTGCGGCAGATGGGTACGGCAATCAGCCCCAGCATTTT. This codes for CSAADGYGNQPQHF.